Below, 27 T cell receptor beta chains from the same sample are listed, as sequenced in a study of blood T cells in healthy people across ages. It was with a sample-barcoded 5' primer and a J-beta primer mix that a second PCR of roughly 7 to 12 cycles was run. TCRdb called the 5' RACE reads again in MiXCR, with one record for every CDR3 protein. The sample consists of about 1.8 million distinct CDR3 sequences, 49% of them appearing once. What was sequenced was blood. Receptors originate from a woman in her thirties or forties in good health.

The chain combines TRBV19 with TRBJ2-1; 9 bases match TRBD2. V dropped 3 bases and J dropped 7; count of bases not matched to a gene: 4. The germline CDR1 and CDR2 sequences are LNHDA and SQIVND (reference sequence). The CDR3 has 14 amino acids. The DNA for the CDR3 is TGTGCCAGTAGTATCCAGCGGGGGGCTAATGAGCAGTTCTTC. Its translation: CASSIQRGANEQFF.

This clonotype was counted between two and nine times. The rearrangement uses TRBV6-2 or TRBV6-3 and TRBJ1-1; no clear D gene. Germline CDR1 and CDR2: MNHEY and SVGEGT. Trimming pared 5 bases from V and 1 base from J, leaving 5 bases between. CDR3 length equals 12 residues. The CDR3 sequence: CASSDPNTEAFF. CDR3 bases: TGTGCCAGCAGTGACCCGAACACTGAAGCTTTCTTT.

This chain uses TRBV27 with TRBJ2-5, with 13 bases that match TRBD2. The germline gives CDR1 MNHEY, CDR2 SMNVEV (reference sequence). With V trimmed by 6 bases and J by 4 bases, 5 bases remained unmatched. The CDR3 is made up of 15 amino acids. The CDR3 here is CASRLAGGKRETQYF. Here the CDR3 DNA reads TGTGCCAGCAGACTAGCGGGGGGGAAGAGAGAGACCCAGTACTTC.

The chain recombines TRBV20-1 with TRBJ2-6; 7 nucleotides line up with TRBD2. The CDR3 spans 14 residues. The ends lost 4 bases at V and 1 base at J; junction bases unmatched: 1. The germline V gene has CDR1 DFQATT and CDR2 SNEGSKA (reference sequence). The CDR3 DNA is TGCAGTGCTATCGGGGGGTCTGGGGCCAACGTCCTGACTTTC. Amino acids: CSAIGGSGANVLTF.

This clonotype was picked up a small number of times. J is TRBJ1-2 and V is TRBV7-2; D ambiguous. CDR3 size: 15 residues. Germline V gives CDR1 SGHTA, CDR2 FQGNSA. The V end lost 1 base, the J end lost 4 bases, and 13 bases lay between the germline ends. The CDR3 DNA sequence: TGTGCCAGCAGCTTAGAGCAACGACGATTCTATGGCTACACCTTC. Translating it yields CASSLEQRRFYGYTF.

This chain connects TRBV7-2 to TRBJ2-5; D remains unclear. Germline assignment: CDR1 SGHTA and CDR2 FQGNSA. Trimming shortened V by 5 bases and J by 4 bases, and 11 bases separated the two germline ends. CDR3 length: 13 residues. Written as DNA, the CDR3 is TGTGCCAGCAGCGGTTCTATCGCAGAGACCCAGTACTTC. Its translation is CASSGSIAETQYF.

The gene calls are TRBV6-1 and TRBJ2-7, with TRBD2 matching 15 bases. The CDR3 length is 16 residues. The junction had 6 bases not matched to a gene; V was cut back by 3 bases and J by 6 bases. Germline CDR1 is MNHNS and CDR2 is SASEGT. For the CDR3, the DNA is TGTGCCAGCAGTGACGGACTAGCGGGGGGGGGTTTCGAGCAGTACTTC. It is translated as CASSDGLAGGGFEQYF.

On this clonotype: The junction departs from the called germline gene at one end, perhaps through a read error. The J gene is TRBJ1-2, the V gene TRBV4-3; possibly TRBD1 for D (5 bases). The CDR3 loop spans 14 amino acids. Germline V gives CDR1 LGHNA, CDR2 YSLEER. The CDR3 loop reads CASREGTGSYDYTF. CDR3 DNA sequence: TGCGCCAGCAGAGAAGGAACAGGCAGCTATGACTACACCTTC.

About this clonotype: A much larger clone lies one base from this, so it may be a read error. The chain is built from TRBV7-2 and TRBJ2-5; possibly TRBD2 for D (6 bases). The J call may be faulty, since TRBJ2-7 better matches the DNA end. CDR1 and CDR2 from the germline V gene are SGHTA and FQGNSA. The length of the CDR3 is 13 residues. CDR3 loop: CASSVGRGNEQYF. CDR3 nucleotides: TGTGCCAGCAGCGTAGGTCGGGGGAACGAGCAGTACTTC.

This chain uses TRBV7-2 with TRBJ2-3; perhaps TRBD2 as D (5 bases). Deletions cut 1 base from V and 5 bases from J, with 13 bases between. Germline V gives CDR1 SGHTA, CDR2 FQGNSA. The CDR3 extends over 15 amino acids. Here the CDR3 reads CASSLGAAREDTQYF. Written as DNA, the CDR3 is TGTGCCAGCAGCTTAGGGGCAGCCCGGGAAGATACGCAGTATTTT.

This clonotype was found a few times. The J gene is TRBJ2-5, the V gene TRBV5-1; no firm D call. The CDR3 covers 13 residues. Per the germline V gene, CDR1 is SGHRS and CDR2 is YFSETQ. The V gene lost 4 bases and the J gene lost 0 bases, with 7 bases spanning the gap. The CDR3 sequence: CASSAQYQETQYF. The CDR3 DNA is TGCGCCAGCAGCGCCCAATACCAAGAGACCCAGTACTTC.

V and J are TRBV28 and TRBJ1-4; D is possibly TRBD1 (5 bases). The ends were cut back, 7 bases at V and 15 bases at J, with 18 bases in the middle. The length of the CDR3 is 12 residues. Germline V gene data show CDR1 as MDHEN and CDR2 as SYDVKM. CDR3 protein: CASTGGTVLMFF. The CDR3 bases are TGTGCCAGCACGGGTGGGACGGTCTTGATGTTTTTT.

This chain connects TRBV5-5 to TRBJ2-7; D gene unclear. The CDR3 totals 13 residues. Germline V gives CDR1 SGHKS, CDR2 YYEKEE (reference sequence). Trimming stripped 0 bases from V and 3 bases from J, with 7 bases between. The CDR3 region has the DNA TGTGCCAGCAGCTTGGAACACGTCTACGAGCAGTACTTC. Translation: CASSLEHVYEQYF.

The chain couples TRBV5-1 to TRBJ2-7, with D maybe TRBD1 (6 bases). Germline assignment: CDR1 SGHRS and CDR2 YFSETQ. V was pared by 3 bases and J by 0 bases, with 16 bases between. CDR3 length: 16 residues. The DNA for the CDR3 is TGCGCCAGCAGCTGGCGACGGGACACCTACTCCTACGAGCAGTACTTC. Protein: CASSWRRDTYSYEQYF.

About this clonotype itself: A junction boundary mismatches the germline segment, possibly from a read error. The chain uses TRBV3-1 and TRBJ2-1; a weak D match, TRBD2 (6 bases). Germline CDR1 and CDR2: LGHDT and YNNKEL (reference sequence). CDR3 length: 13 residues. CDR3 DNA sequence: TGTACCAGCAGCCAAGCCGGGGGAAATGAGCAGTTCTTC. Protein product: CTSSQAGGNEQFF.

This clonotype was detected only a few times. The chain links TRBV6-6 to TRBJ1-5; D not certain. From germline, CDR1 is MNHNY and CDR2 SVGAGI (reference sequence). This CDR3 is built from 13 residues. Deletions cut 0 bases from V and 3 bases from J, with 3 bases between. The DNA of the CDR3 is TGTGCCAGCAGTTACTCGACCAATCAGCCCCAGCATTTT. It translates to CASSYSTNQPQHF.

There are a few counts of this clonotype. V gene TRBV7-9 combines with J gene TRBJ2-1; 7 nucleotides agree with TRBD2. Germline V gene sequence: CDR1 SEHNR, CDR2 FQNEAQ (reference sequence). J was trimmed by 3 bases and V by 1 base; bases with no gene match: 9. The CDR3 is 17 amino acids. The CDR3 sequence is CASSLVSGPRDYNEQFF. The CDR3 DNA reads TGTGCCAGCAGCTTAGTTAGCGGGCCTCGGGACTACAATGAGCAGTTCTTC.

The rearrangement joins TRBV27 to TRBJ2-7; possible D gene TRBD1, 5 bases. Trimming took 5 bases from V and 4 from J, leaving 12 bases between them. Germline V gene lookup returns CDR1 MNHEY and CDR2 SMNVEV (reference sequence). CDR3 length: 13 amino acids. CDR3 nucleotide sequence: TGTGCCAGCAGTGACCTAGACAGATACGAGCAGTACTTC. Translated, it gives CASSDLDRYEQYF.

The rearrangement uses TRBV5-6 and TRBJ1-2; a possible D gene is TRBD1 (5 bases). This CDR3 is built from 16 residues. In germline, CDR1 is SGHDT, CDR2 YYEEEE. Trimming pared 4 bases from V and 0 bases from J, leaving 16 bases between. CDR3 in amino acids: CASSVDGGRPNYGYTF. The CDR3 region has the DNA TGTGCCAGCAGCGTGGACGGGGGACGGCCTAACTATGGCTACACCTTC.

The chain is built from TRBV6-2 or TRBV6-3 and TRBJ2-6, with 8 nucleotides matching TRBD1. CDR1 MNHEY and CDR2 SVGEGT come from the germline V gene. Losses at the gene ends were 6 bases for V and 3 bases for J; bases not matched to a gene: 16. This CDR3 region has 19 residues. CDR3 loop: CASSSPPRGQNRGANVLTF. As DNA, the CDR3 is TGTGCCAGCAGCAGCCCTCCCAGGGGGCAGAACCGTGGGGCCAACGTCCTGACTTTC.

This sequence joins TRBV7-2 and TRBJ2-7; TRBD1 matches 10 bases. The ends lost 4 bases at V and 2 bases at J; junction bases unmatched: 5. The length of the CDR3 is 15 residues. Germline CDR1 is SGHTA and CDR2 is FQGNSA. CDR3 loop: CASSWRDRGAYEQYF. The CDR3 nucleotides are TGTGCCAGCAGCTGGCGGGACAGGGGAGCCTACGAGCAGTACTTC.

This clonotype was counted between two and nine times. The rearrangement links TRBV4-2 to TRBJ2-4, with D perhaps matching TRBD2 (6 bases). The germline CDR1 and CDR2 sequences are LGHNA and YNFKEQ. The CDR3 extends over 16 amino acids. V dropped 0 bases and J dropped 0 bases, with 9 bases sitting between them. Here the CDR3 reads CASSQDGGLAKNIQYF. CDR3 sequence (DNA): TGTGCCAGCAGCCAAGATGGGGGGTTAGCCAAAAACATTCAGTACTTC.

This clonotype has a handful of counts. The chain has TRBV20-1 and TRBJ2-1; 8 bases are a match to TRBD1. Per the germline V gene, CDR1 is DFQATT and CDR2 is SNEGSKA (reference sequence). The V segment lost 5 bases and the J segment 8 bases; nucleotides outside the gene matches: 8. This CDR3 is 13 amino acids long. CDR3 loop: CSAHRQGAHEQFF. CDR3 nucleotides: TGCAGTGCTCACAGGCAGGGGGCGCATGAGCAGTTCTTC.

This clonotype appeared once. The chain uses TRBV6-5 and TRBJ2-4; D is undetermined. Trimming took off 0 bases at V and 1 base at J, with 16 bases between the two ends. The CDR3 is 18 residues long. Germline lookup yields CDR1 MNHEY and CDR2 SVGAGI. The CDR3 spells CASSYSNPRQGAKNIQYF. For the CDR3, the DNA is TGTGCCAGCAGTTACTCGAATCCCAGGCAAGGGGCCAAAAACATTCAGTACTTC.

A word on this clonotype: A junction end diverges from the germline sequence, so it may reflect a read error. The chain is built from TRBV4-1 and TRBJ1-5; D possibly corresponds to TRBD1 (6 bases). This CDR3 comprises 15 residues. CDR1 and CDR2 from the germline V gene are MGHRA and YSYEKL. Here the CDR3 DNA reads TGCGCCAGCAGCCAAGCGGACAGTAGCTATCAGCCCCAGCATTTT. This translates into CASSQADSSYQPQHF.

This clonotype was counted once. The rearrangement uses TRBV6-1 and TRBJ2-1; 8 bases match TRBD2. This CDR3 is built from 17 residues. Unmatched junction bases numbered 11, after V lost 1 base and J lost 6 bases. Germline V gene lookup returns CDR1 MNHNS and CDR2 SASEGT. The CDR3 DNA follows: TGTGCCAGCAGTGAAGTTCCGGGGGGGGCCGGAGGCAATGAGCAGTTCTTC. Translated, it gives CASSEVPGGAGGNEQFF.

The V and J genes are TRBV28 and TRBJ2-7, with D possibly matching TRBD2 (5 bases). The CDR3 runs 15 residues. Trimming took 4 bases from V and 0 from J, leaving 13 bases between them. CDR1 is MDHEN and CDR2 is SYDVKM in the germline V gene. This CDR3 reads CASSSRGRGSYEQYF. CDR3 nucleotide sequence: TGTGCCAGCAGTTCCCGTGGACGGGGCTCCTACGAGCAGTACTTC.